Listed here are 25 T cell receptor beta chains from one sample, sequenced in a study of T cell responses to AZD1222 COVID-19 vaccine. Assay: immunoSEQ multiplex PCR; the TCRdb copy retains only in-frame clones and omits some. The sample lists 90,000 to 120,000 clones; about 86% were seen once. The sequences come from peripheral blood, collected on day 0 of AZD1222 vaccination. The receptors were gathered from an adult in good health.

The chain is built from TRBV5-1 and TRBJ1-1; 7 positions agree with TRBD1. V dropped 3 bases and J dropped 3; count of bases not matched to a gene: 5. In germline, CDR1 is SGHRS, CDR2 YFSETQ. This CDR3 has 14 residues. This CDR3 reads CASSYQGVDTEAFF. The CDR3, as DNA: TGCGCCAGCAGCTATCAGGGGGTTGACACTGAAGCTTTCTTT.

This clone was detected only once. The J gene is TRBJ2-5, the V gene TRBV15; no clear D. CDR3 length: 13 residues. Looked up from germline, CDR1 is LNHNV and CDR2 is YYDKDF (reference sequence). V was clipped by 0 bases and J by 4 bases, with 6 bases between them. CDR3 sequence (DNA): TGTGCCACCAGCAGAGATCCGGGAGAGACCCAGTACTTC. The encoded protein is CATSRDPGETQYF. Together with reference TRBV15 and TRBJ2-5, the CDR3 gives the full variable domain: DAMVIQNPRYQVTQFGKPVTLSCSQTLNHNVMYWYQQKSSQAPKLLFHYYDKDFNNEADTPDNFQSRRPNTSFCFLDIRSPGLGDTAMYLCATSRDPGETQYFGPGTRLLVL.

This sequence joins TRBV30 and TRBJ2-7; D ambiguous. CDR1 and CDR2 from the germline V gene are GTSNPN and SVGIG (reference sequence). Deletions cut 0 bases from V and 9 bases from J, with 9 bases between. CDR3 length equals 11 residues. The CDR3 loop reads CAWSVPDVQYF. The CDR3 DNA follows: TGTGCCTGGAGTGTACCTGATGTGCAGTACTTC.

The gene calls are TRBV28 and TRBJ1-3; D is unclear. V was clipped by 1 base and J by 0 bases, with 10 bases between them. Germline V gene sequence: CDR1 MDHEN, CDR2 SYDVKM. The CDR3 length is 16 residues. Here the CDR3 reads CASSLLNSYSGNTIYF. DNA for the CDR3: TGTGCCAGCAGTTTATTGAACAGTTACTCTGGAAACACCATATATTTT.

The chain combines TRBV28 with TRBJ1-6; no clear D gene. The germline V and J ends were trimmed by 3 bases and 7 bases, with 16 bases remaining between them. The CDR3 totals 16 residues. Per the germline V gene, CDR1 is MDHEN and CDR2 is SYDVKM. The DNA for the CDR3 is TGTGCCAGCAGTTTCCGAGGAAGGAGGGAAAATTCACCCCTCCACTTT. Translating gives CASSFRGRRENSPLHF.

The rearrangement joins TRBV9 to TRBJ1-2; TRBD1 is a possible D gene (6 bases). Germline V lookup: CDR1 SGDLS, CDR2 YYNGEE. Trimming took off 1 base at V and 7 bases at J, with 14 bases between the two ends. The CDR3 has 14 amino acids. Written as DNA, the CDR3 is TGTGCCAGCAGCGTATCACTGGGGGGCTCTGGCTACACCTTC. Protein sequence: CASSVSLGGSGYTF.

This sequence joins TRBV15 and TRBJ1-6; D ambiguous. The germline CDR1 and CDR2 sequences are LNHNV and YYDKDF (reference sequence). Trimming removed 0 bases at V and 2 bases at J, with 8 bases between. The CDR3 contains 16 residues. CDR3 sequence (DNA): TGTGCCACCAGCAGAGATGGGCAGACCTATAATTCACCCCTCCACTTT. It codes for CATSRDGQTYNSPLHF.

The rearrangement joins TRBV5-1 to TRBJ1-4; perhaps TRBD1 as D (5 bases). This CDR3 spans 15 amino acids. The germline V gene encodes CDR1 SGHRS and CDR2 YFSETQ. V lost 0 bases to trimming and J lost 1 base, with 7 bases between them. CDR3: CASSLADRTNEKLFF. The CDR3 DNA reads as TGCGCCAGCAGCTTGGCTGACAGAACTAATGAAAAACTGTTTTTT.

The chain carries TRBV7-8 and TRBJ1-1; D may be TRBD1 (5 bases). Germline values: CDR1 SGHVS, CDR2 FQNEAQ. The CDR3 spans 15 residues. V was cut by 5 bases and J by 3 bases, with 16 bases left in between. The CDR3 reads CASSPRQPGDTEAFF. The CDR3 nucleotides are TGTGCCAGCAGCCCCAGACAGCCTGGGGACACTGAAGCTTTCTTT.

This chain uses TRBV5-1 with TRBJ2-4; D gene ambiguous. Trimming pared 0 bases from V and 10 bases from J, leaving 8 bases between. CDR1 and CDR2 (germline): SGHRS, YFSETQ. The CDR3 has 12 amino acids. This chain's CDR3 is CASSLGASIQYF. CDR3 coding DNA: TGCGCCAGCAGCTTGGGGGCCAGTATTCAGTACTTC.

J is TRBJ2-1 and V is TRBV10-1; 8 bases are shared with TRBD1. CDR1 is WNHNN and CDR2 is SYGVQD in the germline V gene (reference sequence). CDR3 size: 15 residues. The trim removed 4 bases at V and 6 bases at J, leaving 8 bases unmatched. CDR3 protein: CASSVHRDRSNEQFF. DNA of the CDR3: TGCGCCAGCAGTGTGCACCGGGACAGGTCCAATGAGCAGTTCTTC.

CDR3 residues: CASSQAGWDRGTEAFF. As DNA, the CDR3 is TGTGCCAGCAGCCAAGCGGGGTGGGACAGGGGAACTGAAGCTTTCTTT. The gene calls are TRBV3-1 (or the pseudogene TRBV3-2) and TRBJ1-1; 10 nucleotides line up with TRBD1. The CDR3 is made up of 16 amino acids. Germline values: CDR1 LGHDT, CDR2 YNNKEL (reference sequence). J gave up 5 bases and V 1 base, and 7 bases lay outside the gene matches.

This rearrangement joins TRBV6-5 to TRBJ1-1; no clear D gene. CDR1 is MNHEY, CDR2 SVGAGI, per germline. CDR3 size: 16 residues. V was pared by 2 bases and J by 0 bases, with 13 bases between. CDR3: CASSYDGSDLNTEAFF. Here the CDR3 DNA reads TGTGCCAGCAGTTACGACGGTTCCGACCTGAACACTGAAGCTTTCTTT.

The J gene is TRBJ1-1, the V gene TRBV6-2 or TRBV6-3; perhaps TRBD1 as D (5 bases). Germline V gene sequence: CDR1 MNHEY, CDR2 SVGEGT. Between the trimmed V and J ends, which lost 6 bases and 9 bases, there was a span of 14 bases. The CDR3 runs to 12 residues. This CDR3 is CASSPMTEKAFF. In DNA form, the CDR3 reads TGTGCCAGCAGCCCCATGACAGAGAAAGCTTTCTTT.

The chain combines TRBV7-6 with TRBJ1-1, with D perhaps TRBD1 (6 bases). The ends were cut back, 2 bases at V and 1 base at J, with 17 bases in the middle. The CDR3 loop spans 17 amino acids. Germline assignment: CDR1 SGHVS and CDR2 FNYEAQ. The CDR3 loop is CASSLPLGGRRNTEAFF. As DNA, the CDR3 is TGTGCCAGCAGCTTACCGCTCGGGGGGCGAAGGAACACTGAAGCTTTCTTT.

V and J are TRBV19 and TRBJ1-5, with D tentatively TRBD1 (5 bases). V dropped 7 bases and J dropped 2 bases, with 12 bases sitting between them. The CDR3 consists of 14 residues. Germline V gene lookup returns CDR1 LNHDA and CDR2 SQIVND (reference sequence). CDR3 DNA sequence: TGTGCCAGTACATGGGGGAGTCGCAATCAGCCCCAGCATTTT. As protein: CASTWGSRNQPQHF.

V usage is TRBV10-2 and J usage is TRBJ1-1; 9 nucleotides agree with TRBD1. The germline V gene encodes CDR1 WSHSY and CDR2 SAAADI. The length of the CDR3 is 14 residues. The V gene end was trimmed by 8 bases and the J gene end by 1 base; junction bases not matched to a gene: 5. CDR3 residues: CASSRTGANTEAFF. The CDR3 DNA is TGCGCCAGCTCCAGGACAGGGGCGAACACTGAAGCTTTCTTT.

The CDR3 sequence is CASSPPSRLAEETQYF. CDR3 nucleotides: TGTGCCAGCTCACCACCGTCAAGACTAGCGGAAGAGACCCAGTACTTC. The gene calls are TRBV18 and TRBJ2-5; 9 bases match TRBD2. The CDR3 length is 16 residues. The V and J ends lost 0 bases and 3 bases, in that order; junction bases with no gene match: 5. Looked up from germline, CDR1 is KGHSH and CDR2 is LQKENI. Using reference TRBV18 and TRBJ2-5 for the parts outside the CDR3, the full variable domain is NAGVMQNPRHLVRRRGQEARLRCSPMKGHSHVYWYRQLPEEGLKFMVYLQKENIIDESGMPKERFSAEFPKEGPSILRIQQVVRGDSAAYFCASSPPSRLAEETQYFGPGTRLLVL.

The chain is built from TRBV6-2 or TRBV6-3 and TRBJ2-7; D unclear. The CDR3 totals 16 residues. V was pared by 0 bases and J by 3 bases, with 15 bases between. Germline V gene sequence: CDR1 MNHEY, CDR2 SVGEGT. In DNA form, the CDR3 reads TGTGCCAGCAGTTACTCGCCTTATGGATCGAACTACGAGCAGTACTTC. Protein sequence: CASSYSPYGSNYEQYF.

This clone showed up just once. This rearrangement joins TRBV7-2 to TRBJ1-3; maybe TRBD1 (5 bases). V lost 5 bases, J lost 0 bases, and 17 bases lay in between. The germline gives CDR1 SGHTA, CDR2 FQGNSA. The CDR3 has 17 residues. This CDR3 reads CASSPRGARSSGNTIYF. The CDR3 DNA is TGTGCCAGCAGCCCGAGAGGGGCCAGGTCCTCTGGAAACACCATATATTTT. Looking up the rest from reference TRBV7-2 and TRBJ1-3 gives the full variable domain: GAGVSQSPSNKVTEKGKDVELRCDPISGHTALYWYRQSLGQGLEFLIYFQGNSAPDKSGLPSDRFSAERTGGSVSTLTIQRTQQEDSAVYLCASSPRGARSSGNTIYFGEGSWLTVV.

Of note for this clone: Other DNA sequences from this sample encode an identical CDR3 as well. CDR3 nucleotide sequence: TGTGCCAGCAGCCTAGGACAGGGGGCCACTGAAGCTTTCTTT. Amino acids: CASSLGQGATEAFF. The chain links TRBV7-2 to TRBJ1-1; 11 nucleotides agree with TRBD1. The CDR3 spans 14 residues. V lost 5 bases to trimming and J lost 4 bases; unmatched junction nucleotides: 3. Germline CDR1 SGHTA, CDR2 FQGNSA.

The CDR3 sequence is CASSQVGGGTTYGYTF. The CDR3, as DNA: TGCGCCAGCAGCCAAGTCGGAGGGGGGACAACGTATGGCTACACCTTC. The chain couples TRBV4-1 to TRBJ1-2, with D possibly being TRBD1 (6 bases). This CDR3 has 16 amino acids. Trimming pared 1 base from V and 5 bases from J, leaving 17 bases between. Germline assignment: CDR1 MGHRA and CDR2 YSYEKL.

The J gene is TRBJ1-2, the V gene TRBV12-3 or TRBV12-4; TRBD1 is a possible D gene (5 bases). Trimming removed 6 bases at V and 10 bases at J, with 15 bases between. CDR3 length: 12 residues. The CDR3 protein is CASSRVVGSYTF. The CDR3 coding sequence is TGTGCCAGCAGCAGGGTGGTGGGTTCCTACACCTTC.

This rearrangement joins TRBV5-1 to TRBJ1-1; possible D gene TRBD1, 5 bases. The CDR3 spans 14 residues. Germline V gene lookup returns CDR1 SGHRS and CDR2 YFSETQ. Trimming removed 5 bases at V and 0 bases at J, with 11 bases between. The CDR3 coding sequence is TGCGCCAGCAGACCGACAGAATTGAACACTGAAGCTTTCTTT. Its translation: CASRPTELNTEAFF.

The chain joins TRBV29-1 to TRBJ1-4; 12 bases are shared with TRBD1. This CDR3 is 13 amino acids long. Per the germline V gene, CDR1 is SQVTM and CDR2 is ANQGSEA. The V and J ends lost 4 bases and 8 bases, in that order; junction bases with no gene match: 2. Here the CDR3 DNA reads TGCAGCGTTGGAGGGACAGGGGGCGAAAAACTGTTTTTT. It is translated as CSVGGTGGEKLFF.